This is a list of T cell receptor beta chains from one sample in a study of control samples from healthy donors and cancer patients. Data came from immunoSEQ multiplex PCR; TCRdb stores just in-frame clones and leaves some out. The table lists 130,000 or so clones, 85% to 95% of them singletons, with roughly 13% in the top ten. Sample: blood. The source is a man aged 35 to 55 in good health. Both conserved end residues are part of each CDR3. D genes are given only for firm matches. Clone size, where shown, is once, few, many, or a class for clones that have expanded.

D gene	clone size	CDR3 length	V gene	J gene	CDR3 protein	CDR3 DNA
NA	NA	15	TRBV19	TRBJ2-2	CASSIAIGTPGELFF	TGTGCCAGTAGTATAGCCATCGGGACTCCCGGGGAGCTGTTTTTT
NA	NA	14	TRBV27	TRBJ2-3	CASTLTPRSGTQYF	TGTGCCAGCACCCTGACCCCCCGGTCGGGTACGCAGTATTTT
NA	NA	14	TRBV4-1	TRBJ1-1	CASSQVDSNTEAFF	TGCGCCAGCAGCCAAGTGGACAGTAACACTGAAGCTTTCTTT
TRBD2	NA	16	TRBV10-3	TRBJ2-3	CAIRPDSGGSTDTQYF	TGTGCCATCAGGCCAGATAGCGGGGGAAGCACAGATACGCAGTATTTT
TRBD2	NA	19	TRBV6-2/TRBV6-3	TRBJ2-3	CASSYSNTLAGSFTDTQYF	TGTGCCAGCAGTTACTCGAATACGCTAGCGGGGTCGTTCACAGATACGCAGTATTTT
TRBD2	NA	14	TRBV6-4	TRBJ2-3	CASSDSGGADTQYF	TGTGCCAGCAGTGACAGCGGGGGGGCAGATACGCAGTATTTT
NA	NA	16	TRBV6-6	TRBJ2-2	CASSNSDPRRSGELFF	TGTGCCAGCAGTAATTCGGACCCCCGAAGGTCCGGGGAGCTGTTTTTT
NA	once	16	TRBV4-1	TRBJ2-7	CASSQSSGTLTYEQYF	TGCGCCAGCAGCCAATCGTCCGGGACTTTAACCTACGAGCAGTACTTC
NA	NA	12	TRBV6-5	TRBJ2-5	CASRPGEETQYF	TGTGCCAGCAGACCGGGGGAGGAGACCCAGTACTTC
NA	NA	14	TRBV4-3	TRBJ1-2	CASSQLDTNYGYTF	TGCGCCAGCAGCCAACTAGACACGAACTATGGCTACACCTTC
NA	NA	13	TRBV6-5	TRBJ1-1	CASSLTGYTEAFF	TGTGCCAGCAGTTTGACGGGGTACACTGAAGCTTTCTTT
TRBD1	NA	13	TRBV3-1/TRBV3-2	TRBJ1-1	CASSPYPTGTAFF	TGTGCCAGCAGCCCGTACCCGACAGGGACCGCTTTCTTT
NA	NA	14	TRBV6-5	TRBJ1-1	CASKWRTLNTEAFF	TGTGCCAGCAAATGGCGGACCCTGAACACTGAAGCTTTCTTT
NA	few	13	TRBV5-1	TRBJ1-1	CASSLGTVTEAFF	TGCGCCAGCAGCTTGGGGACAGTGACTGAAGCTTTCTTT
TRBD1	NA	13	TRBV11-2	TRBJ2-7	CASSFGTGNEQYF	TGTGCCAGCAGCTTCGGGACAGGGAACGAGCAGTACTTC
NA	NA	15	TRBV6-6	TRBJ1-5	CASSWYRDSNQPQHF	TGTGCCAGCAGCTGGTACAGGGATAGCAATCAGCCCCAGCATTTT
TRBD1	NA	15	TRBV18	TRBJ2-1	CASSPDRVSYNEQFF	TGTGCCAGCTCACCGGACAGGGTATCCTACAATGAGCAGTTCTTC
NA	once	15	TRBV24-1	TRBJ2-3	CATSETGISTDTQYF	TGTGCCACCAGTGAAACGGGGATTAGCACAGATACGCAGTATTTT
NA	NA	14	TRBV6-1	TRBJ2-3	CASSEPGGTDTQYF	TGTGCCAGCAGTGAACCTGGGGGCACAGATACGCAGTATTTT
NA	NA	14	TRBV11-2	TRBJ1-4	CASSLRRINEKLFF	TGTGCCAGCAGCTTACGGAGAATTAATGAAAAACTGTTTTTT
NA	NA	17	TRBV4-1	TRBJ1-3	CASSQEGRGFSGNTIYF	TGCGCCAGCAGCCAAGAGGGCAGGGGATTCTCTGGAAACACCATATATTTT
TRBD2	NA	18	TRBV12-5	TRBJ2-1	CARGEAGGKTNIYNEQFF	TGTGCTCGTGGGGAAGCGGGGGGGAAGACCAACATTTACAATGAGCAGTTCTTC
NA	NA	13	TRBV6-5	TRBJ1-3	CASSLGVENTIYF	TGTGCCAGCAGTCTGGGTGTCGAAAACACCATATATTTT
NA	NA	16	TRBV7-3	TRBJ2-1	CASSLFSGSTYNEQFF	TGTGCCAGCAGCTTATTTTCGGGCTCTACCTACAATGAGCAGTTCTTC
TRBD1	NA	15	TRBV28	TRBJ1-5	CASTSPGQGIQPQHF	TGTGCCAGCACCTCCCCGGGACAGGGAATTCAGCCCCAGCATTTT
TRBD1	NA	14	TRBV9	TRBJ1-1	CASSVGPSGGVAFF	TGTGCCAGCAGCGTAGGGCCCTCAGGGGGCGTAGCTTTCTTT
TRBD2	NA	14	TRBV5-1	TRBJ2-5	CASSLAGGEETQYF	TGCGCCAGCAGCTTGGCCGGGGGGGAAGAGACCCAGTACTTC
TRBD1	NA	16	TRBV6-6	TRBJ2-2	CASSTGGRDSTGELFF	TGTGCCAGCAGCACAGGGGGCCGCGATAGCACCGGGGAGCTGTTTTTT